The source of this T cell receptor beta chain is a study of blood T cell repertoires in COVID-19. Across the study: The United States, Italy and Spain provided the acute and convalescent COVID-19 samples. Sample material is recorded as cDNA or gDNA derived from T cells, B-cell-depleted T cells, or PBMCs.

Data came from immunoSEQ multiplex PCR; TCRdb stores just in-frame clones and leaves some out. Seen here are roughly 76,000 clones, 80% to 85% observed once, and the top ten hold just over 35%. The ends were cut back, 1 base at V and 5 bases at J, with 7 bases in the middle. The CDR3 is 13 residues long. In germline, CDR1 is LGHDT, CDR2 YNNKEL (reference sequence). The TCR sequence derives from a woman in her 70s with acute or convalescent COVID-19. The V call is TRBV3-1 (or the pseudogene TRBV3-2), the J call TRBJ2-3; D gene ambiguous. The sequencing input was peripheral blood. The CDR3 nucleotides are TGTGCCAGCAGCCAAGTGGCTGGAGATACGCAGTATTTT. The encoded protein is CASSQVAGDTQYF.